Listed below are T cell receptor beta chains from one sample, sequenced in a study of T-cell memory formation after mild COVID-19. TCRdb reprocessed the 5' RACE reads via MiXCR and lists one record per CDR3 protein. The data show roughly 280,000 distinct CDR3 sequences, about 17% seen once. Sequencing input: PBMCs or a T cell subset sorted from them (not recorded which). The receptors originated from a man younger than 35 who had mild COVID-19 (a few samples of this study predate the infection). Cell type and time point are not known. Both conserved end residues are trimmed from each CDR3. The order of the fields is J gene, V gene, D gene, CDR3 protein. A D gene is named only where the DNA matches it firmly.

>TRBJ2-5|TRBV12-3/TRBV12-4|-
ASSSLGETQY
>TRBJ2-3|TRBV5-1|TRBD1
ASSPAAGGADTQY
>TRBJ2-5|TRBV7-2|-
ASSFGPYQETQY
>TRBJ1-5|TRBV5-1|-
ASSLLPGNQPQH
>TRBJ1-2|TRBV28|-
ASRGISHGYT
>TRBJ1-2|TRBV5-1|TRBD1
ASSSPEFRQGTGGYT
>TRBJ1-5|TRBV23-1|TRBD1
ASRDRGLGSCQPQH
>TRBJ2-5|TRBV5-1|TRBD2
ASSLGLADSNQYQETQY
>TRBJ1-5|TRBV12-3/TRBV12-4|-
ASSMYLGRQDQPQH
>TRBJ2-1|TRBV12-3/TRBV12-4|-
ASSLGIAWWNEQF
>TRBJ2-1|TRBV6-6|-
ASSTPGAYNEQF
>TRBJ2-1|TRBV4-1|-
ASSHEPTGSRGLGQF
>TRBJ2-3|TRBV4-3|TRBD2
ASSQVAGADTQY
>TRBJ1-1|TRBV9|-
ASSRTGTFMNTEAF
>TRBJ2-5|TRBV7-8|-
ASSPPRLTRATQY
>TRBJ2-6|TRBV2|-
ASSEGGSSSGANVLT
>TRBJ2-1|TRBV4-1|-
ASSHTRGGSYNEQF
>TRBJ1-1|TRBV4-3|-
ASSRAGRDTEAF
>TRBJ2-3|TRBV20-1|TRBD1
SARQGAFTDTQY
>TRBJ1-1|TRBV28|-
ASRNDRMNTEAF
>TRBJ2-3|TRBV20-1|-
SANADTDTQY
>TRBJ2-2|TRBV6-2/TRBV6-3|-
ASRGWGAGELF
>TRBJ2-3|TRBV4-2|TRBD2
ASSQGAGTSGGTDTQY
>TRBJ2-7|TRBV9|-
ASSPGPYAQY
>TRBJ2-3|TRBV7-2|-
ASSLEPLGPTRLDTQY
>TRBJ2-5|TRBV4-2|-
ASSQSGRQETQY
>TRBJ2-1|TRBV5-4|-
ASSLVGREF
>TRBJ2-3|TRBV4-3|-
ASSPERVHPTDTQY
>TRBJ1-2|TRBV7-2|TRBD1
ASSPQGERYT